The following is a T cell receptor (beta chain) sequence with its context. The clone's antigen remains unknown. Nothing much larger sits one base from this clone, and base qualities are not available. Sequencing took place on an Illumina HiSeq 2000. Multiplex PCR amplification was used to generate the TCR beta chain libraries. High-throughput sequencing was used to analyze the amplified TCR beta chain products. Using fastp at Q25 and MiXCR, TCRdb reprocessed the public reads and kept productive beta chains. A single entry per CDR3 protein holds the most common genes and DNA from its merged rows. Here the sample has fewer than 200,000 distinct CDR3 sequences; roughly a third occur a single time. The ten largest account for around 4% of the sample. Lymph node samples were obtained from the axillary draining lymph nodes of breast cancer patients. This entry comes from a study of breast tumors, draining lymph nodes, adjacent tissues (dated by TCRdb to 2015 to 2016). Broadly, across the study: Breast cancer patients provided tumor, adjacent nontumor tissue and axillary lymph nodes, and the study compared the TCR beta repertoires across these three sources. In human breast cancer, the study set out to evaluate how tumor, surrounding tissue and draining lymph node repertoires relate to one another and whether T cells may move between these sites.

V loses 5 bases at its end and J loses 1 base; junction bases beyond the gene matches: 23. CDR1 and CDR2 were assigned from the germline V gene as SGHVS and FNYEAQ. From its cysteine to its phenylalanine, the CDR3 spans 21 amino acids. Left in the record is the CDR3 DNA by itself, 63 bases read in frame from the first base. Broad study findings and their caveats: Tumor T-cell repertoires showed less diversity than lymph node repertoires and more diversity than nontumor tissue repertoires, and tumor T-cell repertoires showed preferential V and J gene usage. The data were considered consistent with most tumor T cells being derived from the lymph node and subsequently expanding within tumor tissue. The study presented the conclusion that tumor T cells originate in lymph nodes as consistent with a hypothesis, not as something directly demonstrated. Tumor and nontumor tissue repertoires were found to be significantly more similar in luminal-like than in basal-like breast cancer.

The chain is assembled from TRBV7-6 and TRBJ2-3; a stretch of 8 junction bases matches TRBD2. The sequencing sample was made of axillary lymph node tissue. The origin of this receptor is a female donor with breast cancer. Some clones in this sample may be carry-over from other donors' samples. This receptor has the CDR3 CASSPRTSSESTGEGTDTQYF. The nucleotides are TGTGCCAGCAGCCCAAGGACTAGCAGCGAGTCCACGGGGGAAGGCACAGATACGCAGTATTTT.